The 24 T cell receptor beta chains presented below share a single source sample, sequenced in a study of T cell responses to AZD1222 COVID-19 vaccine. Data came from immunoSEQ multiplex PCR; TCRdb stores just in-frame clones and leaves some out. The profile covers tens of thousands of clones, with roughly nine tenths appearing a single time and 2.2% taken by the ten largest. The sample was peripheral blood, taken on day 0 of AZD1222 vaccination. The origin of the receptors is an adult in good health.

The DNA of the CDR3 is TGTGCCAGCAGCACAACTCGGGGTGGCTACACCTTC. As protein: CASSTTRGGYTF. The V call is TRBV6-5, the J call TRBJ1-2; D not resolved. V lost 6 bases and J 7 bases, leaving 12 bases between the germline ends. Germline V gene lookup returns CDR1 MNHEY and CDR2 SVGAGI. The CDR3 has 12 amino acids.

The gene calls are TRBV5-1 and TRBJ2-7, with 10 bases matching TRBD2. The CDR3 loop spans 15 amino acids. The germline gives CDR1 SGHRS, CDR2 YFSETQ. The V and J ends lost 6 bases and 1 base, in that order; junction bases with no gene match: 7. The DNA for the CDR3 is TGCGCCAGCACTTCCGGGACTAGCGCTTCCTACGAGCAGTACTTC. Protein sequence: CASTSGTSASYEQYF.

The J gene is TRBJ2-7, the V gene TRBV6-5; TRBD1 is a possible D gene (6 bases). This CDR3 is 15 amino acids long. V shed 2 bases and J shed 3 bases, with 14 bases lying between them. Germline CDR1 is MNHEY and CDR2 is SVGAGI. CDR3: CASSYGRGTLYEQYF. The DNA of the CDR3 is TGTGCCAGCAGTTACGGCAGGGGAACACTCTACGAGCAGTACTTC.

The V call is TRBV4-1, the J call TRBJ1-5; no clear D gene. CDR1 MGHRA and CDR2 YSYEKL come from the germline V gene. Trimming stripped 0 bases from V and 0 bases from J, with 6 bases between. The CDR3 is made up of 15 amino acids. The CDR3 is CASSQEGDSNQPQHF. As DNA, the CDR3 is TGCGCCAGCAGCCAAGAAGGAGATAGCAATCAGCCCCAGCATTTT.

The gene calls are TRBV5-1 and TRBJ1-1; D uncertain. Germline V lookup: CDR1 SGHRS, CDR2 YFSETQ. The ends were cut back, 4 bases at V and 4 bases at J, with 23 bases in the middle. The CDR3 is 17 residues long. For the CDR3, the DNA is TGCGCCAGCAGCCCAAATGCGGGTTTTACGGGGAGCACTGAAGCTTTCTTT. It yields the protein CASSPNAGFTGSTEAFF.

The V and J genes are TRBV6-5 and TRBJ1-6; no definite D call. There are 13 residues in the CDR3. V shed 6 bases and J shed 9 bases, with 12 bases lying between them. Germline CDR1 reads MNHEY; CDR2 reads SVGAGI. The CDR3 loop reads CASRTGPSSPLHF. In nucleotides, the CDR3 is TGTGCCAGCAGAACCGGACCTAGTTCACCCCTCCACTTT.

The rearrangement links TRBV5-4 to TRBJ2-2; possibly TRBD1 for D (5 bases). V lost 2 bases and J 0 bases, leaving 8 bases between the germline ends. Germline V gives CDR1 SGHNT, CDR2 YYREEE (reference sequence). CDR3 length: 15 residues. CDR3 protein: CASSLRGTNTGELFF. CDR3 coding DNA: TGTGCCAGCAGCTTAAGGGGAACGAACACCGGGGAGCTGTTTTTT. Looking up the rest from reference TRBV5-4 and TRBJ2-2 gives the full variable domain: ETGVTQSPTHLIKTRGQQVTLRCSSQSGHNTVSWYQQALGQGPQFIFQYYREEENGRGNFPPRFSGLQFPNYSSELNVNALELDDSALYLCASSLRGTNTGELFFGEGSRLTVL.

The gene calls are TRBV11-2 and TRBJ1-4, with 9 nucleotides matching TRBD1. V gave up 4 bases and J gave up 5 bases; unmatched junction bases: 2. From germline, CDR1 is SGHAT and CDR2 FQNNGV. The CDR3 is 14 amino acids. This chain's CDR3 is CASSSDRGNEKLFF. The DNA of the CDR3 is TGTGCCAGCAGCTCAGACAGGGGGAATGAAAAACTGTTTTTT.

The chain couples TRBV6-5 to TRBJ1-2; no reliable D call. V shed 4 bases and J shed 8 bases, with 17 bases lying between them. Germline V gene data show CDR1 as MNHEY and CDR2 as SVGAGI. This CDR3 is built from 14 residues. The CDR3 sequence: CASSSLGGLDGYTF. Written as DNA, the CDR3 is TGTGCCAGCAGTTCCCTGGGAGGGCTGGACGGCTACACCTTC.

The rearrangement joins TRBV30 to TRBJ2-1; D ambiguous. This CDR3 comprises 13 residues. CDR1 and CDR2 (germline): GTSNPN, SVGIG (reference sequence). V was shortened by 0 bases and J by 3 bases, with 6 bases between the two germline ends. DNA for the CDR3: TGTGCCTGGAGTGTACAGTACTACAATGAGCAGTTCTTC. Its protein is CAWSVQYYNEQFF.

The V gene is TRBV7-9, the J gene TRBJ2-5, with D hard to call. CDR3 size: 13 residues. Germline V CDR1 and CDR2: SEHNR, FQNEAQ (reference sequence). Trimming removed 1 base from V and 4 bases from J, with 7 bases in between. DNA for the CDR3: TGTGCCAGCAGCTTAGACACCAGAGAGACCCAGTACTTC. The encoded protein is CASSLDTRETQYF.

J is TRBJ2-2 and V is TRBV7-2; 7 bases fit TRBD2. The CDR3 has 15 amino acids. After removal of 5 bases from V and 5 bases from J, the junction contained 8 bases not matched to a gene. The germline gives CDR1 SGHTA, CDR2 FQGNSA. This CDR3 reads CASSPRLAETGELFF. CDR3 nucleotide sequence: TGTGCCAGCAGCCCGCGACTAGCCGAAACCGGGGAGCTGTTTTTT.

This clone appeared a single time. The V call is TRBV7-9, the J call TRBJ1-2; D possibly corresponds to TRBD1 (5 bases). V was cut by 5 bases and J by 5 bases, with 15 bases left in between. CDR1 and CDR2 (germline): SEHNR, FQNEAQ (reference sequence). The CDR3 extends over 14 amino acids. The CDR3 loop reads CASSGGAETYGYTF. The CDR3 DNA reads TGTGCCAGCAGCGGTGGGGCAGAGACTTATGGCTACACCTTC.

This sequence joins TRBV5-6 and TRBJ1-1; D remains unclear. Trimming shortened V by 10 bases and J by 0 bases, and 16 bases separated the two germline ends. The germline V gene encodes CDR1 SGHDT and CDR2 YYEEEE. The CDR3 is 14 residues long. CDR3 bases: TGTGCCGACATCCCCCTCAGCATGAACACTGAAGCTTTCTTT. It codes for CADIPLSMNTEAFF.

This clone came up once. The V and J genes are TRBV18 and TRBJ2-2, with 7 bases aligning to TRBD1. The CDR3 contains 16 residues. The V gene's germline CDR1 is KGHSH and CDR2 LQKENI. V lost 4 bases to trimming and J lost 1 base; unmatched junction nucleotides: 6. The CDR3 protein is CASSLQGVKNTGELFF. The CDR3 bases are TGTGCCAGCTCACTCCAGGGGGTGAAGAACACCGGGGAGCTGTTTTTT.

The rearrangement links TRBV5-1 to TRBJ2-1; TRBD1 aligns across 8 bases. CDR1 and CDR2 from the germline V gene are SGHRS and YFSETQ. The V and J ends lost 4 bases and 3 bases, in that order; junction bases with no gene match: 9. The CDR3 is made up of 16 amino acids. The CDR3 is CASSPWQGANYNEQFF. CDR3 nucleotide sequence: TGCGCCAGCAGCCCCTGGCAGGGGGCCAACTACAATGAGCAGTTCTTC. Using reference TRBV5-1 and TRBJ2-1 for the parts outside the CDR3, the full variable domain is KAGVTQTPRYLIKTRGQQVTLSCSPISGHRSVSWYQQTPGQGLQFLFEYFSETQRNKGNFPGRFSGRQFSNSRSEMNVSTLELGDSALYLCASSPWQGANYNEQFFGPGTRLTVL.

The rearrangement links TRBV3-1 (or the pseudogene TRBV3-2) to TRBJ2-7; TRBD2 matches 11 bases. This CDR3 has 16 residues. The V and J ends lost 2 bases and 4 bases, in that order; junction bases with no gene match: 7. Germline V gives CDR1 LGHDT, CDR2 YNNKEL (reference sequence). The CDR3 nucleotides are TGTGCCAGCAGCCAAACTTTAGCGGGAGGGCCGTACGAGCAGTACTTC. Translation: CASSQTLAGGPYEQYF.

The chain carries TRBV10-3 and TRBJ1-4, with D perhaps matching TRBD1 (5 bases). This CDR3 spans 16 amino acids. From germline, CDR1 is ENHRY and CDR2 SYGVKD. Trimming removed 2 bases at V and 0 bases at J, with 10 bases between. CDR3 region: CAISENPGATNEKLFF. CDR3 sequence (DNA): TGTGCCATCAGTGAGAACCCGGGGGCAACTAATGAAAAACTGTTTTTT.

The chain carries TRBV14 and TRBJ1-2, with unresolved D. This CDR3 is built from 13 residues. The V end lost 0 bases, the J end lost 3 bases, and 5 bases lay between the germline ends. Per the germline V gene, CDR1 is SGHDN and CDR2 is FVKESK. The CDR3 is CASSQDRYYGYTF. The DNA of the CDR3 is TGTGCCAGCAGCCAAGATCGATACTATGGCTACACCTTC. Full variable domain (rest looked up from reference TRBV14 and TRBJ1-2): EAGVTQFPSHSVIEKGQTVTLRCDPISGHDNLYWYRRVMGKEIKFLLHFVKESKQDESGMPNNRFLAERTGGTYSTLKVQPAELEDSGVYFCASSQDRYYGYTFGSGTRLTVV.

This chain connects TRBV29-1 to TRBJ1-1; no definite D call. The ends were cut back, 8 bases at V and 1 base at J, with 11 bases in the middle. CDR1 is SQVTM and CDR2 is ANQGSEA in the germline V gene. This CDR3 is built from 12 residues. The CDR3 bases are TGCAGCTCGTCATCGGGGAACACTGAAGCTTTCTTT. This codes for CSSSSGNTEAFF.

The chain recombines TRBV5-5 with TRBJ2-7; D is unclear. This CDR3 region has 15 residues. The germline V and J ends were trimmed by 2 bases and 2 bases, with 14 bases remaining between them. CDR1 and CDR2 from the germline V gene are SGHKS and YYEKEE (reference sequence). The CDR3: CASSFLNTATYEQYF. The DNA of the CDR3 is TGTGCCAGCAGCTTCTTAAATACAGCTACCTACGAGCAGTACTTC. The entire variable domain, with the rest obtained from reference TRBV5-5 and TRBJ2-7, is as follows: DAGVTQSPTHLIKTRGQQVTLRCSPISGHKSVSWYQQVLGQGPQFIFQYYEKEERGRGNFPDRFSARQFPNYSSELNVNALLLGDSALYLCASSFLNTATYEQYFGPGTRLTVT.

The chain carries TRBV13 and TRBJ1-6, with unresolved D. The germline V and J ends were trimmed by 5 bases and 5 bases, with 4 bases remaining between them. CDR1 PRHDT and CDR2 FYEKMQ come from the germline V gene (reference sequence). CDR3 length: 12 residues. This CDR3 is CASSGDNSPLHF. Written as DNA, the CDR3 is TGTGCCAGCAGCGGAGATAATTCACCCCTCCACTTT.

The count of this clone is one. The chain couples TRBV9 to TRBJ2-2; D is uncertain. In germline, CDR1 is SGDLS, CDR2 YYNGEE. This CDR3 has 15 amino acids. Trimming shortened V by 0 bases and J by 7 bases, and 13 bases separated the two germline ends. CDR3 sequence reads: CASSVALRSDGELFF. Here the CDR3 DNA reads TGTGCCAGCAGCGTAGCGCTTAGGAGTGACGGGGAGCTGTTTTTT.

The chain couples TRBV12-3 or TRBV12-4 to TRBJ2-1; 8 positions match TRBD1. The CDR3 has 13 residues. V was pared by 8 bases and J by 5 bases, with 5 bases of the junction left unmatched. The DNA of the CDR3 is TGTGCCAGCCAGGGGGCCATCGACAATGAGCAGTTCTTC. Amino acids: CASQGAIDNEQFF.